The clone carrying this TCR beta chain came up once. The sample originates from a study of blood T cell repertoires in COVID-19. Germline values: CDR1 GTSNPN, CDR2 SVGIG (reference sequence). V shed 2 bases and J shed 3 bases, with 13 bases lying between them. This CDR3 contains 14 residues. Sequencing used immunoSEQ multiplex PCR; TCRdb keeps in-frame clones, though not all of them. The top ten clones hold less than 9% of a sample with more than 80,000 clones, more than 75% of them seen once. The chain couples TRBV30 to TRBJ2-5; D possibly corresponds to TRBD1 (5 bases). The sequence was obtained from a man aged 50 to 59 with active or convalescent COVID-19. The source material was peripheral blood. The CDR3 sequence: CAWSLQGVEETQYF. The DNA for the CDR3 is TGTGCCTGGAGTCTCCAGGGCGTGGAAGAGACCCAGTACTTC. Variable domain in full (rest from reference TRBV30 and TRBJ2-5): SQTIHQWPATLVQPVGSPLSLECTVEGTSNPNLYWYRQAAGRGLQLLFYSVGIGQISSEVPQNLSASRPQDRQFILSSKKLLLSDSGFYLCAWSLQGVEETQYFGPGTRLLVL.